This paragraph reports one TCR beta chain. The CDR3 runs to 14 residues. Germline values: CDR1 MNHEY, CDR2 SMNVEV (reference sequence). Between the trimmed V and J ends, which lost 6 bases and 6 bases, there was a span of 18 bases. Original processing methods: It was from reference gene primer amplification that nucleated cell counts were estimated. Data came from immunoSEQ multiplex PCR; TCRdb stores just in-frame clones and leaves some out. V and J calls and clone size are those listed in that table; D and trimming were worked out from the DNA. The table has about 340,000 clones, around 88% seen once. Patients in Seattle were enrolled during active infection, then followed longitudinally. The source of the sample is a study of blood T cell repertoires in COVID-19. Turning to the study itself: Sites in the United States, Italy and Spain provided acute and convalescent COVID-19 samples. T cells, B-cell-depleted T cells, or PBMCs provided the cDNA or gDNA that served as material.

The V and J genes are TRBV27 and TRBJ2-7, with D possibly matching TRBD1 (5 bases). The clonotype originates from a woman aged 55-69 years with COVID-19, enrolled during active disease. What was sequenced was peripheral blood. CDR3 in amino acids: CASRNQGSLPEQYF. The CDR3 nucleotides are TGTGCCAGCAGGAACCAGGGATCCCTACCCGAGCAGTACTTC.